The next 22 T cell receptor beta chains were all read from a single sample in a study of cytomegalovirus exposure and HLA in healthy donors (dated 2017 in TCRdb). The library was made by the immunoSEQ multiplex PCR assay. A mixture of 60 forward primers for TCR Vbeta segments and 13 reverse primers for TCR Jbeta segments was used in the multiplex PCR. TCRdb stores this immuneACCESS table with in-frame sequences only. Part of the clones is absent; in the studies checked, under half of the shortfall reflects unresolved V genes, and no reason is known for the rest. For this sample there are around 140,000 clones; about 84% appear just once. The ten largest clones add up to 2% to 2.5% of the sample. The sequencing sample was made of PBMCs. The origin of the receptors is a woman aged 18-29 years in good health and CMV-seropositive.

This clone was counted only a few times. The V gene is TRBV5-1, the J gene TRBJ2-5, with 7 bases identical to TRBD1. V lost 0 bases to trimming and J lost 5 bases; unmatched junction nucleotides: 7. CDR1 is SGHRS, CDR2 YFSETQ, per germline. The CDR3 has 15 residues. The CDR3 reads CASSLERGQSETQYF. The CDR3 DNA reads TGCGCCAGCAGCTTGGAGAGGGGACAGTCGGAGACCCAGTACTTC.

The chain combines TRBV7-2 with TRBJ2-5; the match to TRBD2 covers 9 bases. CDR1 is SGHTA, CDR2 FQGNSA, per germline. The CDR3 contains 18 residues. Unmatched junction bases numbered 18, after V lost 5 bases and J lost 5 bases. CDR3 protein: CASSRHFSGGEEWETQYF. In DNA, the CDR3 is TGTGCCAGCAGCCGCCATTTTAGCGGGGGAGAGGAGTGGGAGACCCAGTACTTC. Full variable domain (missing parts from reference TRBV7-2 and TRBJ2-5): GAGVSQSPSNKVTEKGKDVELRCDPISGHTALYWYRQSLGQGLEFLIYFQGNSAPDKSGLPSDRFSAERTGGSVSTLTIQRTQQEDSAVYLCASSRHFSGGEEWETQYFGPGTRLLVL.

The V call is TRBV15, the J call TRBJ1-1, with 7 bases lining up with TRBD1. Trimming at V came to 2 bases and at J to 7 bases, leaving 7 bases not matched to a gene. The CDR3 extends over 14 amino acids. Germline CDR1 LNHNV, CDR2 YYDKDF (reference sequence). The CDR3 region is CATSRKTQGSEAFF. CDR3 sequence (DNA): TGTGCCACCAGCAGAAAAACACAGGGGAGTGAAGCTTTCTTT. The whole variable domain, filled in from reference TRBV15 and TRBJ1-1, reads DAMVIQNPRYQVTQFGKPVTLSCSQTLNHNVMYWYQQKSSQAPKLLFHYYDKDFNNEADTPDNFQSRRPNTSFCFLDIRSPGLGDTAMYLCATSRKTQGSEAFFGQGTRLTVV.

The chain joins TRBV5-1 to TRBJ1-4, with no clear D. V was shortened by 4 bases and J by 11 bases, with 21 bases between the two germline ends. From germline, CDR1 is SGHRS and CDR2 YFSETQ. The CDR3 is 15 residues long. CDR3 amino acids: CASSHSGEREGKLFF. CDR3 sequence (DNA): TGCGCCAGCAGCCATAGCGGGGAGCGGGAAGGGAAACTGTTTTTT.

This chain links TRBV18 with TRBJ2-3; the D gene is possibly TRBD2 (6 bases). Trimming took 1 base from V and 2 from J, leaving 10 bases between them. The CDR3 has 15 amino acids. Germline V gene data show CDR1 as KGHSH and CDR2 as LQKENI. As DNA, the CDR3 is TGTGCCAGCTCACCACGGGAGGCCTACACAGATACGCAGTATTTT. Protein sequence: CASSPREAYTDTQYF.

The chain is built from TRBV6-1 and TRBJ1-4; no clear D gene. Between the trimmed V and J ends, which lost 2 bases and 8 bases, there was a span of 15 bases. This CDR3 has 15 amino acids. CDR1 is MNHNS, CDR2 SASEGT, per germline. CDR3 coding DNA: TGTGCCAGCAGTGAAATCGTGAGGGTCGGAGAAAAACTGTTTTTT. It is translated as CASSEIVRVGEKLFF.

The V call is TRBV5-1, the J call TRBJ2-5; no definite D call. The germline gives CDR1 SGHRS, CDR2 YFSETQ. Trimming cost V 2 bases and J 2 bases, with 10 bases left between them. The CDR3 is made up of 14 amino acids. This chain's CDR3 is CASSLPRGQETQYF. The CDR3 DNA reads as TGCGCCAGCAGCTTACCCCGCGGACAAGAGACCCAGTACTTC.

The chain has TRBV5-6 and TRBJ1-2, with D possibly being TRBD1 (6 bases). This CDR3 is 15 amino acids long. V dropped 4 bases and J dropped 3 bases, with 16 bases sitting between them. Germline CDR1 is SGHDT and CDR2 is YYEEEE. CDR3 in amino acids: CASSPQGSQYYGYTF. CDR3 nucleotides: TGTGCCAGCAGCCCACAGGGATCCCAATACTATGGCTACACCTTC.

This rearrangement joins TRBV14 to TRBJ2-2, with D unresolved. The CDR3 runs to 14 residues. Trimming took 2 bases from V and 0 from J, leaving 4 bases between them. Germline V gene data show CDR1 as SGHDN and CDR2 as FVKESK. The CDR3 loop reads CASSQFTNTGELFF. CDR3 bases: TGTGCCAGCAGCCAATTCACGAACACCGGGGAGCTGTTTTTT.

This sequence joins TRBV28 and TRBJ2-7, with D perhaps TRBD1 (6 bases). V was pared by 6 bases and J by 0 bases, with 15 bases between. CDR3 size: 15 residues. Germline V CDR1 and CDR2: MDHEN, SYDVKM. CDR3 nucleotides: TGTGCCAGCAGCCGCAGGGGATCCAGCTCCTACGAGCAGTACTTC. It specifies CASSRRGSSSYEQYF.

J is TRBJ1-1 and V is TRBV5-1, with D tentatively TRBD1 (5 bases). CDR1 and CDR2 from the germline V gene are SGHRS and YFSETQ. The CDR3 consists of 15 residues. The ends were cut back, 2 bases at V and 2 bases at J, with 13 bases in the middle. The CDR3 loop reads CASSFNTGLNTEAFF. The CDR3 DNA is TGCGCCAGCAGCTTTAATACGGGACTCAACACTGAAGCTTTCTTT.

The chain carries TRBV6-5 and TRBJ1-5; 8 bases match TRBD1. This CDR3 has 14 residues. Trimming removed 5 bases from V and 5 bases from J; junction bases left unmatched: 5. Looked up from germline, CDR1 is MNHEY and CDR2 is SVGAGI. The CDR3 nucleotides are TGTGCCAGCAGTCTAGGGACAGGTGATCAGCCCCAGCATTTT. It is translated as CASSLGTGDQPQHF.

This clone was detected only once. The J gene is TRBJ2-7, the V gene TRBV6-5; 8 positions agree with TRBD2. The CDR3 runs 15 residues. With V trimmed by 6 bases and J by 3 bases, 10 bases remained unmatched. Per the germline V gene, CDR1 is MNHEY and CDR2 is SVGAGI. CDR3 residues: CASRYGGGRLYEQYF. CDR3 in DNA: TGTGCCAGCAGGTACGGGGGGGGTCGGCTCTACGAGCAGTACTTC.

The chain is built from TRBV6-5 and TRBJ2-7, with 9 bases aligning to TRBD1. The CDR3 spans 14 residues. Germline V gives CDR1 MNHEY, CDR2 SVGAGI. The junction had 7 bases not matched to a gene; V was cut back by 7 bases and J by 3 bases. This CDR3 reads CASTPMTGGYEQYF. For the CDR3, the DNA is TGTGCCAGCACCCCGATGACAGGGGGCTACGAGCAGTACTTC.

The chain employs TRBV27 and TRBJ2-2, with D perhaps TRBD1 (5 bases). The CDR3 totals 14 residues. Trimming stripped 3 bases from V and 3 bases from J, with 8 bases between. Germline V CDR1 and CDR2: MNHEY, SMNVEV (reference sequence). In DNA, the CDR3 is TGTGCCAGCAGTTTTTGGGGCGACACCGGGGAGCTGTTTTTT. Encoded protein: CASSFWGDTGELFF.

J is TRBJ2-4 and V is TRBV6-5, with a weak D call TRBD2 (7 bases). Deletions cut 4 bases from V and 5 bases from J, with 12 bases between. The CDR3 spans 14 residues. Germline V lookup: CDR1 MNHEY, CDR2 SVGAGI. The DNA for the CDR3 is TGTGCCAGCAGTTTGGGGGGGGGCCAAAACATTCAGTACTTC. It is translated as CASSLGGGQNIQYF.

The chain combines TRBV5-1 with TRBJ2-5, with TRBD1 matching over 7 bases. There are 14 residues in the CDR3. Germline V lookup: CDR1 SGHRS, CDR2 YFSETQ. Losses at the gene ends were 4 bases for V and 4 bases for J; bases not matched to a gene: 7. Here the CDR3 DNA reads TGCGCCAGCAGCCAAGGGACAGTGGTAGAGACCCAGTACTTC. Amino acid sequence: CASSQGTVVETQYF.

This chain joins TRBV6-5 and TRBJ2-7; D perhaps matches TRBD1 (6 bases). The ends were cut back, 4 bases at V and 1 base at J, with 11 bases in the middle. Germline CDR1 reads MNHEY; CDR2 reads SVGAGI. The CDR3 spans 14 residues. The CDR3 loop is CASSLIDRSYEQYF. In DNA, the CDR3 is TGTGCCAGCAGTTTAATCGACAGGTCCTACGAGCAGTACTTC.

V usage is TRBV28 and J usage is TRBJ1-6; D may be TRBD1 (5 bases). Trimming cost V 1 base and J 9 bases, with 7 bases left between them. CDR3 size: 13 residues. Germline CDR1 MDHEN, CDR2 SYDVKM. The DNA for the CDR3 is TGTGCCAGCAGTTTATCGGGGGGTTCACCCCTCCACTTT. Protein sequence: CASSLSGGSPLHF.

This rearrangement joins TRBV11-3 to TRBJ2-1; 10 nucleotides align to TRBD2. This CDR3 has 19 residues. In germline, CDR1 is SGHNT, CDR2 YENEEA. J lost 3 bases, V lost 1 base, and 12 bases had no gene match. The CDR3 DNA sequence: TGTGCCAGCAGCTTAGGGTGGGTAGCGGGGGGCCAAGACTACAATGAGCAGTTCTTC. Its translation: CASSLGWVAGGQDYNEQFF. Full variable domain (missing parts from reference TRBV11-3 and TRBJ2-1): EAGVVQSPRYKIIEKKQPVAFWCNPISGHNTLYWYLQNLGQGPELLIRYENEEAVDDSQLPKDRFSAERLKGVDSTLKIQPAELGDSAVYLCASSLGWVAGGQDYNEQFFGPGTRLTVL.

The rearrangement joins TRBV4-2 to TRBJ2-2; 7 bases align to TRBD2. The germline CDR1 and CDR2 sequences are LGHNA and YNFKEQ. The J segment lost 7 bases and the V segment lost 0 bases, leaving 8 bases of the junction unmatched. The CDR3 extends over 16 amino acids. CDR3 sequence reads: CASSQEGDYMSGELFF. The CDR3 nucleotides are TGTGCCAGCAGCCAAGAAGGGGACTATATGAGCGGGGAGCTGTTTTTT.

A few counts support this clone. The rearrangement joins TRBV5-1 to TRBJ1-1; maybe TRBD1 (6 bases). The germline CDR1 and CDR2 sequences are SGHRS and YFSETQ. CDR3 length: 16 residues. The V gene lost 0 bases and the J gene lost 7 bases, with 19 bases spanning the gap. Written as DNA, the CDR3 is TGCGCCAGCAGCTTGGCCTTAGACAGAGGGGGGGATGAAGCTTTCTTT. Translated, it gives CASSLALDRGGDEAFF. Filled out from reference TRBV5-1 and TRBJ1-1, the complete variable domain reads KAGVTQTPRYLIKTRGQQVTLSCSPISGHRSVSWYQQTPGQGLQFLFEYFSETQRNKGNFPGRFSGRQFSNSRSEMNVSTLELGDSALYLCASSLALDRGGDEAFFGQGTRLTVV.